These T cell receptor beta chains were read from a single sample in a study of graft-versus-host responses after intestinal transplantation. Sequencing was performed with immunoSEQ multiplex PCR; in TCRdb, only in-frame clones are kept and a portion is missing. Of tens of thousands of clones listed, about 94% are singletons. What these receptors recognize is not known. This specimen consisted of unstimulated CD4+ T cells sorted from spleen or lymph node cells, obtained before transplant. The source of these receptors is a human donor who was the organ donor for an intestinal transplant. Both conserved end residues are part of each CDR3. The D gene is left open where the match is weak. Part of the rows lack a size; the others show once, few, many or a class for expanded clones.

TRBJ2-1 | TRBV1 | - | - | TGCACCAGCAGCCAAGGACTAGCGGGGGGGGAAAGCTCCTACAATGAGCAGTTCTTC | CTSSQGLAGGESSYNEQFF
TRBJ1-5 | TRBV6-1 | - | - | TGTGCCAGCAGATTGGGCCCTTCCAATCAGCCCCAGCATTTT | CASRLGPSNQPQHF
TRBJ2-7 | TRBV29-1 | - | TRBD1 | TGCAGCGTTGAAGATCCAGGGGACAGGGGGCTTTACGAGCAGTACTTC | CSVEDPGDRGLYEQYF
TRBJ2-3 | TRBV19 | once | TRBD2 | TGTGCCAGTAGTATATGGGCCCATACGCTAGCGGCGGATACGCAGTATTTT | CASSIWAHTLAADTQYF
TRBJ1-1 | TRBV7-9 | - | - | TGTGCCAGCAGCCCGGGGATGAACACTGAAGCTTTCTTT | CASSPGMNTEAFF
TRBJ1-1 | TRBV5-1 | - | - | TGCGCCAGCAGCTTCGGGACTTCTGAAGCTTTCTTT | CASSFGTSEAFF
TRBJ1-5 | TRBV18 | - | - | TGTGCCAGCTCACCAGGTGCGGGGAATCAGCCCCAGCATTTT | CASSPGAGNQPQHF
TRBJ1-5 | TRBV6-1 | - | - | TGTGCCAGCAGAACAGGGAATCAGCCCCAGCATTTT | CASRTGNQPQHF
TRBJ1-1 | TRBV5-1 | - | TRBD1 | TGCGCCAGCAGCTTCACAGGGGGCTGGGTCCCTGAAGCTTTCTTT | CASSFTGGWVPEAFF
TRBJ2-7 | TRBV29-1 | once | TRBD1 | TGCAGCGTTATTAAGGGACAGGGGAACTACGAGCAGTACTTC | CSVIKGQGNYEQYF
TRBJ1-4 | TRBV7-8 | - | - | TGTGCCAGCAGCTTAGGGGGAGGGATGAAACTGTTTTTT | CASSLGGGMKLFF
TRBJ1-3 | TRBV11-2 | - | TRBD1 | TGTGCCAGCACCCTAGGGGGCGGCACCATATATTTT | CASTLGGGTIYF
TRBJ2-5 | TRBV25-1 | - | TRBD1 | TGTGCCAGCAGTGATGGACGGACAGGGGCATACCAAGAGACCCAGTACTTC | CASSDGRTGAYQETQYF
TRBJ2-5 | TRBV7-3 | - | TRBD2 | TGTGCCAGCAGCAGAACGGGACTAGTTACGGAGACCCAGTACTTC | CASSRTGLVTETQYF
TRBJ2-2 | TRBV7-2 | - | - | TGTGCCAGCAGCTTAGTGCGGTCCGCGAACACCGGGGAGCTGTTTTTT | CASSLVRSANTGELFF
TRBJ1-6 | TRBV6-5 | - | - | TGTGCCAGCAGTTACGAGGGTATGCGCTCACCCCTCCACTTT | CASSYEGMRSPLHF
TRBJ2-7 | TRBV4-2 | - | - | TGTGCCAGCAGGGGACCTGCCTCTTACGAGCAGTACTTC | CASRGPASYEQYF
TRBJ1-6 | TRBV7-2 | - | - | TGTGCCAGCAGCTTAGGACAGAATTCACCCCTCCACTTT | CASSLGQNSPLHF
TRBJ2-3 | TRBV4-2 | once | TRBD2 | TGTGCCAGCAGCCAAGAGGCCCGACTAGCGAGCACAGATACGCAGTATTTT | CASSQEARLASTDTQYF
TRBJ2-2 | TRBV5-1 | - | TRBD2 | TGCGCCAGCAGCTCCCGAAAGAGACTAGCGGGGGTAATGAACACCGGGGAGCTGTTTTTT | CASSSRKRLAGVMNTGELFF
TRBJ2-3 | TRBV5-1 | - | - | TGCGCCAGCAGCTCAAGCACAGATACGCAGTATTTT | CASSSSTDTQYF